This T cell receptor (beta chain) is from a study of neoadjuvant anti-PD-1 for oral cavity cancer. Study context: Nivolumab at 3 mg/kg was mostly given biweekly, three to four doses, pre-surgery. Patients without progression received a fourth nivolumab dose around day 43, then surgical resection on days 50-56.

Sequenced by immunoSEQ multiplex PCR; TCRdb stores in-frame clones only, minus some. The sample lists around 32,000 clones, about 77% occurring once. V was pared by 5 bases and J by 6 bases, with 9 bases of the junction left unmatched. The CDR3 totals 16 residues. Looked up from germline, CDR1 is SGHAT and CDR2 is FQNNGV. The time point is: after neoadjuvant nivolumab, at surgical resection. These oral cavity squamous cell carcinomas were HPV-negative and locally advanced. The chain recombines TRBV11-2 with TRBJ2-1; 11 nucleotides line up with TRBD2. This TCR was sampled from a person between 35 and 79 years old with oral cavity squamous cell carcinoma. This sample comprised PBMCs, obtained after nivolumab (anti-PD-1) treatment. The CDR3 loop is CASSPATSGDSNEQFF. CDR3 DNA: TGTGCCAGCAGCCCAGCGACTAGCGGGGACTCCAATGAGCAGTTCTTC.